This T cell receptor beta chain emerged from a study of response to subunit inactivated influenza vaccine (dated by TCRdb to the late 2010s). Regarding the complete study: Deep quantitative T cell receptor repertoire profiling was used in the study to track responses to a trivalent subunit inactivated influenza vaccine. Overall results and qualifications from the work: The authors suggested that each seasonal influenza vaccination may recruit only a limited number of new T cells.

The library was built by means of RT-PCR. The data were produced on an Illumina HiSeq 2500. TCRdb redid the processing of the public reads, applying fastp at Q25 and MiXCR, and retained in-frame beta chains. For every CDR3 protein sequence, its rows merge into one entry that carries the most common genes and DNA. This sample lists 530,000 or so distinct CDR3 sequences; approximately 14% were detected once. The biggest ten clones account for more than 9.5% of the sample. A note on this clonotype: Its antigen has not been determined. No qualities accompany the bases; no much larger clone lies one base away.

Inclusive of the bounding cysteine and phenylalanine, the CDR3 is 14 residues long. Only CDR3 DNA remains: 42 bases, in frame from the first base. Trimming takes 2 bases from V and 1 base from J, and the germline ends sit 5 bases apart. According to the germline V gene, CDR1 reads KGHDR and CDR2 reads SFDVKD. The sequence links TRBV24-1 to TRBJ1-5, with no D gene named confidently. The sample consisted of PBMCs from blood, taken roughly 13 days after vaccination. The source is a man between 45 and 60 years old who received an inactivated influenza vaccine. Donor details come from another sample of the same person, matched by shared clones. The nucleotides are TGTGCCACCAGTGATTGGAGGAGCAATCAGCCCCAGCATTTT. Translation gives CATSDWRSNQPQHF.